This T cell receptor (beta chain) was sequenced in a study of cytomegalovirus exposure and HLA in healthy donors. Findings and caveats of the study: CMV serostatus alone was available as immune exposure information.

As concerns this clone: The antigen is unknown.

Germline lookup yields CDR1 SGHRS and CDR2 YFSETQ. Trimming removed 1 base from V and 3 bases from J; junction bases left unmatched: 12. The CDR3 extends over 17 amino acids. PCR involved 60 Vbeta and 13 Jbeta primers. Repertoires were generated with immunoSEQ multiplex PCR, while TCRdb's copy carries only in-frame clones and drops some. Here the sample spans tens of thousands of clones, roughly 79% being singletons. The V gene is TRBV5-1, the J gene TRBJ2-7, with 8 positions matching TRBD2. Sequencing was performed on PBMCs. The sequence was collected from a man between 45 and 60 years old in good health and CMV-seronegative. CDR3: CASSLIGSGSVNYEQYF. CDR3 sequence (DNA): TGCGCCAGCAGCTTGATAGGGAGCGGGAGTGTCAACTACGAGCAGTACTTC.